A single sample is the source of the 28 T cell receptor beta chains below, sequenced in a study of shared clonotypes between healthy human individuals. Produced via immunoSEQ multiplex PCR; TCRdb's table is partial and in-frame only. Of about 710,000 clones in the sample, over 55% are singletons; the top ten hold about 1.7%. The source material was memory CD4+ T cells sorted from blood. As for subset: CD45RA-negative fraction. These receptor sequences come from a woman aged 25 to 39 in good health.

In this sample, this clone turned up a few times. V and J are TRBV10-3 and TRBJ1-2; D not resolved. The V gene lost 2 bases and the J gene lost 4 bases, with 8 bases spanning the gap. The germline V gene encodes CDR1 ENHRY and CDR2 SYGVKD. The length of the CDR3 is 13 residues. The CDR3 DNA reads as TGTGCCATCAGTGAGACAGCCGGCTATGGCTACACCTTC. Translation gives CAISETAGYGYTF.

This chain uses TRBV18 with TRBJ1-5; no reliable D call. The CDR3 has 16 amino acids. CDR1 and CDR2 from the germline V gene are KGHSH and LQKENI. V lost 0 bases to trimming and J lost 3 bases, with 12 bases between them. The CDR3 DNA follows: TGTGCCAGCTCACCACCGCCCGGCAGATCCAATCAGCCCCAGCATTTT. Translated, it gives CASSPPPGRSNQPQHF.

This chain uses TRBV7-3 with TRBJ1-1; 7 positions match TRBD1. Germline V gives CDR1 SGHTA, CDR2 FQGTGA. The V and J ends lost 5 bases and 1 base, in that order; junction bases with no gene match: 10. This CDR3 contains 16 residues. The CDR3 region is CASSVRPGTANTEAFF. CDR3 sequence (DNA): TGTGCCAGCAGCGTTCGTCCGGGGACAGCGAACACTGAAGCTTTCTTT.

This chain uses TRBV25-1 with TRBJ2-1; 10 bases map to TRBD1. V lost 1 base to trimming and J lost 6 bases; unmatched junction nucleotides: 12. The CDR3 extends over 18 amino acids. Germline values: CDR1 MGHDK, CDR2 SYGVNS. Here the CDR3 DNA reads TGTGCCAGCAGTGAATCCAGGACCGGGACAGGGGTAATCAATGAGCAGTTCTTC. Translated: CASSESRTGTGVINEQFF.

This chain links TRBV28 with TRBJ2-7; D unresolved. V was trimmed by 10 bases and J by 3 bases, leaving 19 bases between them. CDR1 is MDHEN and CDR2 is SYDVKM in the germline V gene. CDR3 length: 14 residues. The chain's CDR3 is CATRETGPRYEQYF. As DNA, the CDR3 is TGTGCCACAAGGGAAACCGGGCCACGCTACGAGCAGTACTTC.

The rearrangement links TRBV7-6 to TRBJ2-1; 11 bases fit TRBD2. The germline V gene has CDR1 SGHVS and CDR2 FNYEAQ. The CDR3 has 15 amino acids. Unmatched junction bases numbered 4, after V lost 5 bases and J lost 4 bases. CDR3 in DNA: TGTGCCAGCAGCGCCCGACTAGCGGGGTACAATGAGCAGTTCTTC. It yields the protein CASSARLAGYNEQFF.

The V call is TRBV4-2, the J call TRBJ2-5; D possibly uses TRBD1 or TRBD2 (5 bases each). The CDR3 covers 15 residues. V was clipped by 4 bases and J by 5 bases, with 17 bases between them. The germline gives CDR1 LGHNA, CDR2 YNFKEQ. The CDR3 loop reads CASSPREGIGETQYF. The DNA of the CDR3 is TGTGCCAGCAGCCCCCGTGAGGGGATTGGTGAGACCCAGTACTTC.

With regard to this clone: The same CDR3 also results from other DNA sequences found in this sample. V usage is TRBV5-1 and J usage is TRBJ1-2; possibly TRBD1 for D (5 bases). Germline CDR1 is SGHRS and CDR2 is YFSETQ. The CDR3 extends over 14 amino acids. Trimming removed 0 bases from V and 4 bases from J, with 10 bases in between. The CDR3: CASSLAGTLYGYTF. CDR3 nucleotides: TGCGCCAGCAGCTTGGCGGGGACCCTCTATGGCTACACCTTC.

As for this clone: A single base separates this from a much larger clone, so it may be a read error. The chain employs TRBV5-1 and TRBJ2-1; D may be TRBD2 (6 bases). In germline, CDR1 is SGHRS, CDR2 YFSETQ. With 0 bases removed from V and 2 bases from J, the gap between germline ends came to 9 bases. The length of the CDR3 is 15 residues. The CDR3 sequence is CASSLDGGAYNEQFF. CDR3 coding DNA: TGCGCCAGCAGCTTGGATGGCGGGGCCTACAATGAGCAGTTCTTC.

At least ten counts were recorded for this clone. The CDR3 coding sequence is TGTGCCAGCAGTCAAATCGGCTCCACCGGGGAGCTGTTTTTT. It encodes CASSQIGSTGELFF. V gene TRBV25-1 combines with J gene TRBJ2-2; D not certain. This CDR3 region has 14 residues. Looked up from germline, CDR1 is MGHDK and CDR2 is SYGVNS. Deletions cut 5 bases from V and 4 bases from J, with 11 bases between.

The sample holds one count of this clone. V and J are TRBV6-1 and TRBJ1-4; D unclear. The CDR3 is 13 residues long. Germline CDR1 MNHNS, CDR2 SASEGT. The germline V and J ends were trimmed by 4 bases and 5 bases, with 8 bases remaining between them. As DNA, the CDR3 is TGTGCCAGCAGTGGCCGGATGAATGAAAAACTGTTTTTT. Translation gives CASSGRMNEKLFF.

The chain combines TRBV4-2 with TRBJ2-3, with TRBD2 matching 10 bases. This CDR3 has 16 residues. The V gene's germline CDR1 is LGHNA and CDR2 YNFKEQ. V shed 2 bases and J 3 bases; nucleotides not matched to a gene: 5. The CDR3: CASSQQAGGQTDTQYF. For the CDR3, the DNA is TGTGCCAGCAGCCAACAAGCGGGAGGGCAGACAGATACGCAGTATTTT.

This clone was detected once. The genes are TRBV28 and TRBJ2-7; no firm D call. Germline CDR1 and CDR2: MDHEN and SYDVKM. Trimming removed 0 bases from V and 0 bases from J, with 12 bases in between. CDR3 size: 16 residues. The CDR3 loop is CASSLWGGRSSYEQYF. CDR3 nucleotide sequence: TGTGCCAGCAGTTTATGGGGCGGAAGGAGCTCCTACGAGCAGTACTTC.

The chain carries TRBV7-7 and TRBJ2-5, with D perhaps matching TRBD1 or TRBD2 (5 bases each). Per the germline V gene, CDR1 is SSHAT and CDR2 is FNYEAQ (reference sequence). The CDR3 spans 14 residues. Trimming pared 0 bases from V and 2 bases from J, leaving 7 bases between. The CDR3 loop is CASSLAGVQETQYF. DNA for the CDR3: TGTGCCAGCAGCTTAGCGGGGGTTCAAGAGACCCAGTACTTC.

This rearrangement joins TRBV6-1 to TRBJ2-7; 7 bases map to TRBD1. Losses at the gene ends were 6 bases for V and 2 bases for J; bases not matched to a gene: 10. Germline CDR1 is MNHNS and CDR2 is SASEGT. CDR3 size: 15 residues. CDR3 nucleotides: TGTGCCAGCAGCCTATTGACAGGGAATCCCTACGAGCAGTACTTC. Translation: CASSLLTGNPYEQYF.

This chain connects TRBV5-3 to TRBJ1-5; D remains unclear. Being an ORF, TRBV5-3 has a function that is uncertain. The ends were cut back, 8 bases at V and 4 bases at J, with 13 bases in the middle. This CDR3 region has 13 residues. The CDR3 sequence: CASSQDQNQPQHF. CDR3 DNA: TGTGCCAGCAGCCAAGACCAAAATCAGCCCCAGCATTTT.

The chain links TRBV7-9 to TRBJ2-7; perhaps TRBD2 as D (5 bases). There are 15 residues in the CDR3. The ends were cut back, 2 bases at V and 3 bases at J, with 14 bases in the middle. Germline V gene data show CDR1 as SEHNR and CDR2 as FQNEAQ (reference sequence). In nucleotides, the CDR3 is TGTGCCAGCAGCTTAAAGGTGGGAGAGGGCTACGAGCAGTACTTC. Its translation: CASSLKVGEGYEQYF.

This clone was counted between two and nine times. The chain combines TRBV5-6 with TRBJ2-2, with D possibly being TRBD1 or TRBD2 (5 bases each). The CDR3 has 17 amino acids. Deletions cut 2 bases from V and 5 bases from J, with 19 bases between. In germline, CDR1 is SGHDT, CDR2 YYEEEE. The CDR3 spells CASSFSAVRGWTGELFF. CDR3 nucleotides: TGTGCCAGCAGCTTTTCCGCCGTCCGGGGCTGGACCGGGGAGCTGTTTTTT.

This rearrangement joins TRBV19 to TRBJ1-1, with 9 bases that match TRBD1. After removal of 5 bases from V and 6 bases from J, the junction contained 13 bases not matched to a gene. Per the germline V gene, CDR1 is LNHDA and CDR2 is SQIVND (reference sequence). The CDR3 contains 16 residues. CDR3 DNA sequence: TGTGCCAGTAGTGGGGGACAGGGTCGAAGGGGGTCTGAAGCTTTCTTT. Its translation is CASSGGQGRRGSEAFF. Together with reference TRBV19 and TRBJ1-1, the CDR3 gives the full variable domain: DGGITQSPKYLFRKEGQNVTLSCEQNLNHDAMYWYRQDPGQGLRLIYYSQIVNDFQKGDIAEGYSVSREKKESFPLTVTSAQKNPTAFYLCASSGGQGRRGSEAFFGQGTRLTVV.

In this sample, this clone turned up once. The chain employs TRBV2 and TRBJ2-1; weak D call: TRBD2 (5 bases). This CDR3 contains 15 residues. Germline V CDR1 and CDR2: SNHLY, FYNNEI. Trimming removed 7 bases from V and 6 bases from J, with 19 bases in between. The CDR3 loop reads CASKEMGEAGNEQFF. The DNA of the CDR3 is TGTGCCAGCAAGGAAATGGGAGAGGCGGGCAATGAGCAGTTCTTC.

This clone appeared a few times. The chain joins TRBV5-4 to TRBJ2-1; D is uncertain. The length of the CDR3 is 12 residues. Germline V gene lookup returns CDR1 SGHNT and CDR2 YYREEE (reference sequence). The V and J ends lost 3 bases and 5 bases respectively, with 6 bases between them. Here the CDR3 DNA reads TGTGCCAGCAGCTACGAAAACAATGAGCAGTTCTTC. This sequence encodes CASSYENNEQFF.

The chain carries TRBV30 and TRBJ2-1; no definite D call. Germline V gives CDR1 GTSNPN, CDR2 SVGIG (reference sequence). Trimming took off 0 bases at V and 4 bases at J, with 10 bases between the two ends. The CDR3 runs to 14 residues. CDR3 region: CAWSVNFGYNEQFF. CDR3 bases: TGTGCCTGGAGTGTAAATTTTGGGTACAATGAGCAGTTCTTC.

The gene calls are TRBV27 and TRBJ1-1; a weak D match, TRBD1 (6 bases). Germline V lookup: CDR1 MNHEY, CDR2 SMNVEV (reference sequence). The CDR3 is 12 amino acids. Deletions cut 6 bases from V and 7 bases from J, with 12 bases between. DNA of the CDR3: TGTGCCAGCAGCCAGAGGGGGGGTGAAGCTTTCTTT. As protein: CASSQRGGEAFF.

This clone is a singleton in its sample. The chain recombines TRBV12-5 with TRBJ2-2; 11 nucleotides agree with TRBD2. This CDR3 has 24 amino acids. The junction had 28 bases not matched to a gene; V was cut back by 6 bases and J by 1 base. The V gene's germline CDR1 is LGHNT and CDR2 FRNRAP. The CDR3 nucleotides read TGTGCTAGTGGAAACGTCCCCCCACAACTGATAGCGGGAGGGACCGATGGGAACACCGGGGAGCTGTTTTTT. The encoded protein is CASGNVPPQLIAGGTDGNTGELFF.

The chain couples TRBV5-1 to TRBJ1-5; TRBD1 aligns across 8 bases. The V gene end was trimmed by 0 bases and the J gene end by 1 base; junction bases not matched to a gene: 9. CDR1 and CDR2 (germline): SGHRS, YFSETQ. The CDR3 runs to 18 residues. The CDR3 nucleotides are TGCGCCAGCAGCTTGGGGACAGGGACCGGTCTGAGCAATCAGCCCCAGCATTTT. Translating gives CASSLGTGTGLSNQPQHF.

The chain links TRBV19 to TRBJ2-2, with 7 bases that match TRBD1. The junction had 6 bases not matched to a gene; V was cut back by 5 bases and J by 6 bases. CDR3 length: 14 amino acids. Germline lookup yields CDR1 LNHDA and CDR2 SQIVND (reference sequence). The DNA of the CDR3 is TGTGCCAGTAGTCCCGACAGGGTGGCCGGGGAGCTGTTTTTT. Amino acids: CASSPDRVAGELFF.

The V and J genes are TRBV6-5 and TRBJ2-7, with 7 bases matching TRBD2. The CDR3 is 14 amino acids. Per germline, CDR1 MNHEY and CDR2 SVGAGI. V dropped 2 bases and J dropped 2; count of bases not matched to a gene: 3. This CDR3 is CASSYASGTYEQYF. The CDR3 DNA reads TGTGCCAGCAGTTACGCTAGCGGAACCTACGAGCAGTACTTC.

The CDR3 region has the DNA TGTGCCAGCAGCTTAGCCGCCGGGACTTTCACCGGGGAGCAGTTCTTC. Its protein is CASSLAAGTFTGEQFF. This chain joins TRBV7-2 and TRBJ2-1, with a weak D call TRBD2 (6 bases). The CDR3 is made up of 16 amino acids. The V gene lost 0 bases and the J gene lost 10 bases, with 19 bases spanning the gap. CDR1 and CDR2 from the germline V gene are SGHTA and FQGNSA.